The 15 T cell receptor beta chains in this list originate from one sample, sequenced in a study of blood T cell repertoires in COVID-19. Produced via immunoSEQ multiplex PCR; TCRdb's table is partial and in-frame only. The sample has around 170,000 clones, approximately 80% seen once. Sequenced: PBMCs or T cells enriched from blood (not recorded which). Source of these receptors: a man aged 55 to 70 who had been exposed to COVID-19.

CDR3 nucleotide sequence: TGCGCCAGCAGTCGGACAGTTTCTAACACCGGGGAGCTGTTTTTT. Amino acids: CASSRTVSNTGELFF. This chain links TRBV5-1 with TRBJ2-2; maybe TRBD1 (6 bases). This CDR3 comprises 15 residues. The germline gives CDR1 SGHRS, CDR2 YFSETQ. Between the trimmed V and J ends, which lost 5 bases and 2 bases, there was a span of 13 bases.

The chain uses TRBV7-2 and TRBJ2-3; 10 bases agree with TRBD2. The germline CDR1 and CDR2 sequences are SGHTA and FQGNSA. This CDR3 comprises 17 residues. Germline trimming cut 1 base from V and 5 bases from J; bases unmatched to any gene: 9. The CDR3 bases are TGTGCCAGCAGCTTAGGGGTGCGGAGCGGGAGGGGAGATACGCAGTATTTT. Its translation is CASSLGVRSGRGDTQYF.

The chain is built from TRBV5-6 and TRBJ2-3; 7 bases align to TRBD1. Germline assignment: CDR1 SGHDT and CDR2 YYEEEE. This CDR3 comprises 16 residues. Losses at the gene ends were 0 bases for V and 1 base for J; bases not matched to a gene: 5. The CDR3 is CASSLAPTGRTDTQYF. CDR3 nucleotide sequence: TGTGCCAGCAGCTTGGCTCCGACAGGGCGCACAGATACGCAGTATTTT.

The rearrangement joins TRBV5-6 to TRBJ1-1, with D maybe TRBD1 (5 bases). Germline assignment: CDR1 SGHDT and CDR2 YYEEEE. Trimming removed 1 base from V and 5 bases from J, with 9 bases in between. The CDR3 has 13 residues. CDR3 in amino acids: CASSLTGVTEAFF. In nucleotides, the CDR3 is TGTGCCAGCAGCTTGACGGGGGTAACTGAAGCTTTCTTT.

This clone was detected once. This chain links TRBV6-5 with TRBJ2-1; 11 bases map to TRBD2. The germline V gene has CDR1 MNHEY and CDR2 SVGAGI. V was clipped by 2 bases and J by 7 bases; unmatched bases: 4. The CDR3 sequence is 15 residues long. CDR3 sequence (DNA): TGTGCCAGCAGTTACGAGGGGACTAGCGGTAATGAGCAGTTCTTC. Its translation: CASSYEGTSGNEQFF.

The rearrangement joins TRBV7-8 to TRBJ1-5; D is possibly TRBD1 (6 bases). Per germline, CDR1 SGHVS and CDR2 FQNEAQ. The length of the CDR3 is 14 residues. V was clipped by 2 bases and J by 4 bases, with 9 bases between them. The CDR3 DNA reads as TGTGCCAGCAGCTTAACAGGGTGGAATCAGCCCCAGCATTTT. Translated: CASSLTGWNQPQHF.

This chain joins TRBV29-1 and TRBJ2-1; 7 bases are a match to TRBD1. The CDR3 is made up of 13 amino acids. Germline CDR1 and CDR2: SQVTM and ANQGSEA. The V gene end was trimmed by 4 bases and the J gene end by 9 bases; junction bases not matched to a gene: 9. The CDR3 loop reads CSVAGTVSSEQFF. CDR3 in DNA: TGCAGCGTTGCGGGGACAGTATCTAGTGAGCAGTTCTTC.

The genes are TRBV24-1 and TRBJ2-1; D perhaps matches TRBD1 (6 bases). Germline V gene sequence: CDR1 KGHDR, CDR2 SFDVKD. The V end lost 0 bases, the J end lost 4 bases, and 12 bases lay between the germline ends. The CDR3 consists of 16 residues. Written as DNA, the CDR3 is TGTGCCACCAGTGATTTGGCCGGGACACAGTACAATGAGCAGTTCTTC. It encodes CATSDLAGTQYNEQFF.

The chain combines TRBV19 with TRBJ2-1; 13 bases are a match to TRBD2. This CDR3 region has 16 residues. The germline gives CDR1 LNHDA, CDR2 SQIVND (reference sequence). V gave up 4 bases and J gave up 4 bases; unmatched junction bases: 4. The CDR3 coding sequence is TGTGCCAGTAGTAACCGACTAGCGGGAGGTTACAATGAGCAGTTCTTC. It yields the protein CASSNRLAGGYNEQFF.

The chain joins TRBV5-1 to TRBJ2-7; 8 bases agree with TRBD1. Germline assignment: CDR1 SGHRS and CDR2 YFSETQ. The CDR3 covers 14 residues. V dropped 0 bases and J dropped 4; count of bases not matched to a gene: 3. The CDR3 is CASSLDGQGYEQYF. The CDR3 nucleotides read TGCGCCAGCAGCTTGGACGGACAGGGTTACGAGCAGTACTTC.

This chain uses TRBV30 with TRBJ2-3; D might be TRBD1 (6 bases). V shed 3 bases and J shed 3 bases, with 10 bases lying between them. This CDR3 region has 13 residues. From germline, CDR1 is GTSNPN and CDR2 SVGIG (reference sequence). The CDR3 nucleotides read TGTGCCTGGAGGGGGCAGGGGACAGATACGCAGTATTTT. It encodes CAWRGQGTDTQYF.

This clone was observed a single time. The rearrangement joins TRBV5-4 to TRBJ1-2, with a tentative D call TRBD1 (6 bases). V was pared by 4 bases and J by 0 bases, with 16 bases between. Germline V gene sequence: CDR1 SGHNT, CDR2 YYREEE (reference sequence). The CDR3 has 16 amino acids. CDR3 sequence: CASSRTAVNPNYGYTF. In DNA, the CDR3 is TGTGCCAGCAGCCGGACAGCGGTAAATCCTAACTATGGCTACACCTTC. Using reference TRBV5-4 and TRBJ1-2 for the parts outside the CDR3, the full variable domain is ETGVTQSPTHLIKTRGQQVTLRCSSQSGHNTVSWYQQALGQGPQFIFQYYREEENGRGNFPPRFSGLQFPNYSSELNVNALELDDSALYLCASSRTAVNPNYGYTFGSGTRLTVV.

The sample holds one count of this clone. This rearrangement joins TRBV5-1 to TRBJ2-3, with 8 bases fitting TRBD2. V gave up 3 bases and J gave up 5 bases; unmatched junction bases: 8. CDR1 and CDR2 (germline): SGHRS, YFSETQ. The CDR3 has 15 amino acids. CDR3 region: CASSYGSGKIDTQYF. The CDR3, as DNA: TGCGCCAGCAGCTATGGTAGCGGGAAGATAGATACGCAGTATTTT.

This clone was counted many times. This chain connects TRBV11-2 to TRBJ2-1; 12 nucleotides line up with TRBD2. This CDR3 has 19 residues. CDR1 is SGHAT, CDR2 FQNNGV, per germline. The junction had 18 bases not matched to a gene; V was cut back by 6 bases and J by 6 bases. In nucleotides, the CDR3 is TGTGCCAGCAGTTCTCGCTGGCCCGGGACTAGCGGGTCCCGCAATGAGCAGTTCTTC. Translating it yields CASSSRWPGTSGSRNEQFF.

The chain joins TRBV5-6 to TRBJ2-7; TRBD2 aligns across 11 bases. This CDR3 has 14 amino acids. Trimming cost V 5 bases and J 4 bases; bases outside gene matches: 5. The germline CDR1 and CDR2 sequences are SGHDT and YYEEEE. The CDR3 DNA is TGTGCCAGCAGAACTAGCGGGGGAGCTTACGAGCAGTACTTC. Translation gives CASRTSGGAYEQYF.